These T cell receptor beta chains were read from a single sample in a study of shared clonotypes between healthy human individuals. The protocol was immunoSEQ multiplex PCR, while the TCRdb copy is restricted to in-frame clones and leaves out a portion. The sample records under 1,900,000 clones, less than 99% being singletons. The sample was naive CD4+ T cells sorted from blood. Receptors originate from a man younger than 45 in good health. CDR3s include the opening cysteine and the closing phenylalanine or tryptophan. The D gene is left open where the match is weak. Not all rows give a size; the values are once, few, many and, for expanded clones, a class.

TRBJ2-1 | TRBV28 | - | - | CASSFVVHNEQFF | TGTGCCAGCAGCTTCGTAGTCCACAATGAGCAGTTCTTC
TRBJ2-6 | TRBV5-6 | - | - | CASTLGGSGANVLTF | TGTGCCAGCACCCTTGGGGGCTCTGGGGCCAACGTCCTGACTTTC
TRBJ2-4 | TRBV4-3 | - | - | CASSQGGRRGNIQYF | TGCGCCAGCAGCCAAGGTGGTCGGCGGGGAAACATTCAGTACTTC
TRBJ1-2 | TRBV19 | - | - | CASSRGNWDGYTF | TGTGCCAGTAGTAGGGGGAATTGGGATGGCTACACCTTC
TRBJ1-2 | TRBV6-5 | - | - | CASSYSRGLTFYGYTF | TGTGCCAGCAGTTACTCACGGGGGCTGACTTTCTATGGCTACACCTTC
TRBJ2-5 | TRBV2 | once | - | CASYFELVRETQYF | TGTGCCAGCTATTTCGAACTAGTTCGAGAGACCCAGTACTTC
TRBJ2-7 | TRBV18 | - | TRBD2 | CASSSRGGNRYEQYF | TGTGCCAGCTCATCCCGGGGAGGGAACAGGTACGAGCAGTACTTC
TRBJ2-5 | TRBV5-1 | - | TRBD1 | CASSLLQGARQETQYF | TGCGCCAGCAGCCTGTTACAGGGGGCGCGCCAAGAGACCCAGTACTTC
TRBJ2-5 | TRBV5-1 | - | - | CASSLLGNPKRETQYF | TGCGCCAGCAGCTTGTTGGGGAACCCCAAGAGGGAGACCCAGTACTTC
TRBJ2-1 | TRBV5-1 | - | - | CASSPTETYNEQFF | TGCGCCAGCAGTCCGACAGAGACTTACAATGAGCAGTTCTTC
TRBJ2-3 | TRBV11-2 | - | TRBD2 | CASSQVTSGGTDTQYF | TGTGCCAGCAGTCAGGTCACTAGCGGGGGCACAGATACGCAGTATTTT
TRBJ1-2 | TRBV9 | - | TRBD1 | CASSEGQGGTYGYTF | TGTGCCAGCAGCGAGGGACAGGGAGGTACCTATGGCTACACCTTC
TRBJ2-7 | TRBV5-1 | - | TRBD1 | CASSPGQGSSYEQYF | TGCGCCAGCAGCCCAGGACAGGGGAGCTCCTACGAGCAGTACTTC
TRBJ2-1 | TRBV7-8 | - | - | CASSPDRVSSYNEQFF | TGTGCCAGCAGTCCCGACAGAGTCAGCTCCTACAATGAGCAGTTCTTC
TRBJ2-1 | TRBV18 | once | - | CASSPVGQANEQFF | TGTGCCAGCTCACCCGTCGGGCAAGCCAATGAGCAGTTCTTC
TRBJ2-4 | TRBV5-6 | - | - | CASSFSGLAKNIQYF | TGTGCCAGCAGTTTCTCGGGACTAGCCAAAAACATTCAGTACTTC
TRBJ2-1 | TRBV28 | - | - | CASSLFFGLAWGNEQFF | TGTGCCAGCAGTTTATTCTTCGGGCTAGCGTGGGGGAATGAGCAGTTCTTC
TRBJ2-7 | TRBV4-3 | - | TRBD2 | CASSQSRLADYEQYF | TGCGCCAGCAGCCAAAGTCGACTAGCCGACTACGAGCAGTACTTC
TRBJ2-2 | TRBV27 | - | TRBD2 | CASSPPLAGGGTGELFF | TGTGCCAGCAGTCCACCCCTAGCGGGAGGTGGTACCGGGGAGCTGTTTTTT
TRBJ1-4 | TRBV7-9 | - | - | CASSLGSTAEKLFF | TGTGCCAGCAGCCTCGGATCAACGGCTGAAAAACTGTTTTTT
TRBJ2-2 | TRBV5-1 | - | TRBD1 | CASSPDRVYGELFF | TGCGCCAGCAGCCCGGACAGGGTTTACGGGGAGCTGTTTTTT
TRBJ2-5 | TRBV6-1 | - | - | CASSGLPIAGGETQYF | TGTGCCAGCAGTGGACTTCCCATAGCCGGCGGGGAGACCCAGTACTTC
TRBJ2-3 | TRBV10-3 | - | - | CAISEPSASTDTQYF | TGTGCCATCAGTGAGCCTAGCGCTAGCACAGATACGCAGTATTTT
TRBJ2-1 | TRBV15 | few | TRBD2 | CATSRDRIGGGPRQFF | TGTGCCACCAGCAGAGATCGGATCGGCGGGGGACCGAGGCAGTTCTTC
TRBJ2-2 | TRBV28 | - | TRBD2 | CASSPSGIYTGELFF | TGTGCCAGCAGCCCCAGCGGGATATATACCGGGGAGCTGTTTTTT
TRBJ2-1 | TRBV27 | once | - | CASSFLTANEQFF | TGTGCCAGCAGTTTTTTGACTGCCAATGAGCAGTTCTTC
TRBJ2-1 | TRBV7-2 | - | TRBD2 | CASSLALGLAGGSYNEQFF | TGTGCCAGCAGCTTAGCGTTAGGACTAGCGGGGGGCTCCTACAATGAGCAGTTCTTC
TRBJ1-3 | TRBV19 | once | TRBD1 | CASRNRGSSGNTIYF | TGTGCCAGTAGAAACAGGGGATCCTCTGGAAACACCATATATTTT
TRBJ2-1 | TRBV6-5 | - | - | CASSPALRSYNEQFF | TGTGCCAGCAGTCCGGCCCTGAGGTCCTACAATGAGCAGTTCTTC